This TCR beta chain was sequenced in a study of blood T cells in healthy people across ages. V gave up 0 bases and J gave up 7 bases, with 18 bases separating them. Germline assignment: CDR1 SGHVS and CDR2 FNYEAQ. The CDR3 has 17 amino acids. On this clonotype itself: What it recognizes is unknown.

The authors ran a second PCR of 7 to 11 cycles using a sample-barcoded 5' primer and a J-beta primer mix. TCRdb analysed the 5' RACE reads with MiXCR anew, one entry per CDR3 protein. The sample yields 790,000 or so distinct CDR3 sequences, 56% seen once. The study's findings and limits: More naive CD4+ cells and higher diversity were found in long-lived than in aged donors. Samples with more naive T cells showed higher observed beta diversity.

V usage is TRBV7-6 and J usage is TRBJ1-4; TRBD1 might be the D (6 bases). This sequence was found in a man between 35 and 55 years old in good health. Sequenced material: blood. The CDR3 nucleotides are TGTGCCAGCAGCTTAGCATCTGGGGGCATAGTCGGTGAAAAACTGTTTTTT. It encodes CASSLASGGIVGEKLFF. The whole variable domain, filled in from reference TRBV7-6 and TRBJ1-4, reads GAGVSQSPRYKVTKRGQDVALRCDPISGHVSLYWYRQALGQGPEFLTYFNYEAQQDKSGLPNDRFSAERPEGSISTLTIQRTEQRDSAMYRCASSLASGGIVGEKLFFGSGTQLSVL.